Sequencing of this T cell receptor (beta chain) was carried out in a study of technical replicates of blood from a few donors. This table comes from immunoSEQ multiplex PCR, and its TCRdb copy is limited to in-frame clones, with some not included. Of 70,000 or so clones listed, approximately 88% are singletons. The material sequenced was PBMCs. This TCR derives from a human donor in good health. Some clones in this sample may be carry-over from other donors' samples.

CDR3 in amino acids: CASSPATGFQPQHF. The CDR3 DNA sequence: TGTGCCAGCAGCCCTGCGACAGGGTTTCAGCCCCAGCATTTT. V gene TRBV7-9 combines with J gene TRBJ1-5, with TRBD1 identical over 7 bases. Looked up from germline, CDR1 is SEHNR and CDR2 is FQNEAQ (reference sequence). The V segment lost 5 bases and the J segment 6 bases; nucleotides outside the gene matches: 7. The CDR3 runs 14 residues.